This T cell receptor beta chain comes out of a study of CD8+ T cells in alopecia areata. This CDR3 region has 13 residues. V lost 7 bases, J lost 3 bases, and 11 bases lay in between. Looked up from germline, CDR1 is ENHRY and CDR2 is SYGVKD. Treatment indicated: oral pan-JAK inhibitor, 5-10 mg twice daily. cDNA reverse transcribed from extracted RNA served as the sequencing template. The method was immunoSEQ multiplex PCR; TCRdb's version includes in-frame clones alone and lacks a portion of them. The table includes about 180,000 clones, around 58% detected once. This TCR was sampled from a human donor with alopecia areata. This material consisted of CD4+ T cells sorted from blood, taken at approximately week 60, from a patient treated with tofacitinib. This chain links TRBV10-3 with TRBJ2-3; possible D gene TRBD1, 6 bases. This chain's CDR3 is CAIKSTGTDTQYF. The CDR3 DNA reads TGTGCCATCAAATCGACAGGAACAGATACGCAGTATTTT.